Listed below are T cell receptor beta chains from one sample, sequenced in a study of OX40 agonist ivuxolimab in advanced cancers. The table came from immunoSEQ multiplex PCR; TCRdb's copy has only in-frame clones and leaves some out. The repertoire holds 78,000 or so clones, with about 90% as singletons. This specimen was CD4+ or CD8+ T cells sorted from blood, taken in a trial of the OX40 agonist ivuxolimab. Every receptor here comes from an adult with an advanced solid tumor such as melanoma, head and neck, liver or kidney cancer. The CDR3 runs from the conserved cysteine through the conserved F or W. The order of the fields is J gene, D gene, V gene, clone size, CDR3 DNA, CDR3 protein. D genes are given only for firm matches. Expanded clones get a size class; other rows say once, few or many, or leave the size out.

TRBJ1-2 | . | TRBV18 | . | TGTGCCAGCTCACCAAGGAGGGAAGGAGACTATGGCTACACCTTC | CASSPRREGDYGYTF
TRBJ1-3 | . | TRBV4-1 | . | TGCGCCAGCAGCCAAGTTCCGGATGCGGCGGGAAACACCATATATTTT | CASSQVPDAAGNTIYF
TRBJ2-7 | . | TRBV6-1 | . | TGTGCCAGCAGTGAAGTCGACCGGGGCGAGCAGTACTTC | CASSEVDRGEQYF
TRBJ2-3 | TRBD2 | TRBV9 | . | TGTGCCAGCAGCGTAGTCCCCACTAGCGGAAGCACAGATACGCAGTATTTT | CASSVVPTSGSTDTQYF
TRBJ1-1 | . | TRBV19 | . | TGTGCCAGTAGCTGGGAGGGGTTAAATACTGAAGCTTTCTTT | CASSWEGLNTEAFF
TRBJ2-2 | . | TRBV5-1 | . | TGCGCCAGCAGCTTGACAGCCACGAACACCGGGGAGCTGTTTTTT | CASSLTATNTGELFF
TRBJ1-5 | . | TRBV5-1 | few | TGCGCCAGCAGCTTGGGGGGGGCTAGCAATCAGCCCCAGCATTTT | CASSLGGASNQPQHF
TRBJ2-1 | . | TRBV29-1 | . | TGCAGCGTTCGACCTTCCTCGGGTGAGCAGTTCTTC | CSVRPSSGEQFF
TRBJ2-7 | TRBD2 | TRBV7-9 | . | TGTGCCAGCAGCCCAGTGGCTAGCGGGGGGGCCTACGAGCAGTACTTC | CASSPVASGGAYEQYF
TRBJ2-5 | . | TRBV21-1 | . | TGTGCCAGCAGGATGCTTAGCGGGGGCCCGGGGGAGACCCAGTACTTC | CASRMLSGGPGETQYF
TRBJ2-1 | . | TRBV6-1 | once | TGTGCCAGCATCGAGGGGGGAGGCCGGTTTGAGCAGTTCTTC | CASIEGGGRFEQFF
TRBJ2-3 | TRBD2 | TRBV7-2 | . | TGTGCCAGCAGCTTAGATGGCGGGAGTGATACGCAGTATTTT | CASSLDGGSDTQYF
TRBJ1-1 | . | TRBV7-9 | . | TGTGCCAGCAGAGAAGCTTCGTACATGAACACTGAAGCTTTCTTT | CASREASYMNTEAFF
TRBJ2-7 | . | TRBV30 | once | TGTGCCTGGAGTCCCCGGGTCTCCTACGAGCAGTACTTC | CAWSPRVSYEQYF
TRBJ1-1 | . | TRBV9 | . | TGTGCCAGCAGCGTTAAGATGAACACTGAAGCTTTCTTT | CASSVKMNTEAFF
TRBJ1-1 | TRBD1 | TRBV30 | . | TGTGCCCGGAGTCGGACAGGGCCGAACACTGAAGCTTTCTTT | CARSRTGPNTEAFF
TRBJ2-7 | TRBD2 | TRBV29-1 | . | TGCAGCGTTGAAGATCCAGAGGCGGGGGGGAACTCCTACGAGCAGTACTTC | CSVEDPEAGGNSYEQYF
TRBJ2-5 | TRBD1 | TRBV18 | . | TGTGCCAGCTCACCACGGGACAGCGATGGAGAGACCCAGTACTTC | CASSPRDSDGETQYF
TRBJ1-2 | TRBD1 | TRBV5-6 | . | TGTGCCAGCAGCCCCACGGGACAGGGGGCGAATGGCTACACCTTC | CASSPTGQGANGYTF
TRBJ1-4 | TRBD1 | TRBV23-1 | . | TGCGCCAGCAGTCAATGGCGCGGGACAGGGCTGAAAGAACTGTTTTTT | CASSQWRGTGLKELFF
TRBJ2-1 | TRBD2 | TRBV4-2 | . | TGTGCCAGCGCCAGGACTAGCGGCTACAATGAGCAGTTCTTC | CASARTSGYNEQFF
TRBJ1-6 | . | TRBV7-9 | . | TGTGCCAGCAGTGTCCCCCTGGGGAACTCACCCCTCCACTTT | CASSVPLGNSPLHF
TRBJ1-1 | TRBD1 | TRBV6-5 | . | TGTGCCAGCAGCGACCCCAGGGGGGTAGCTGAAGCTTTCTTT | CASSDPRGVAEAFF
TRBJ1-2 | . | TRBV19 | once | TGTGCCAGTAGTCCGACAGGTCAATCTGGCTACACCTTC | CASSPTGQSGYTF
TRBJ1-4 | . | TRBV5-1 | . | TGCGCCAGCAGCACAGGGTTGACTAGTAATGAAAAACTGTTTTTT | CASSTGLTSNEKLFF
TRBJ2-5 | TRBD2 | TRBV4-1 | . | TGCGCCAGCAGCAAACCTAGCGGGGGGCAAGAGACCCAGTACTTC | CASSKPSGGQETQYF
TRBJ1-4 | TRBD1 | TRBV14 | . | TGTGCCAGCAGCCACAGGACAGGTTGGAATGAAAAACTGTTTTTT | CASSHRTGWNEKLFF
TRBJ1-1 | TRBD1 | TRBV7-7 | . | TGTGCCAGCAGCAACACAGGGGGAATGAACACTGAAGCTTTCTTT | CASSNTGGMNTEAFF
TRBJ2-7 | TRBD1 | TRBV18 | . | TGTGCCAGCTCACCTTCCGGGACAGGGGGCGGCTACGAGCAGTACTTC | CASSPSGTGGGYEQYF
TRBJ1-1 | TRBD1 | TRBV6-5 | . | TGTGCCAGCAGTTACTCACGGGACAGGGTCACAGCTTTCTTT | CASSYSRDRVTAFF
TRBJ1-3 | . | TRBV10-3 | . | TGTGCCACGCGGGAGGTCACAGGCTCTGGAAACACCATATATTTT | CATREVTGSGNTIYF
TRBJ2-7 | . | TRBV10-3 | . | TGTGCCATCAGAAATACTAGATACGAGCAGTACTTC | CAIRNTRYEQYF